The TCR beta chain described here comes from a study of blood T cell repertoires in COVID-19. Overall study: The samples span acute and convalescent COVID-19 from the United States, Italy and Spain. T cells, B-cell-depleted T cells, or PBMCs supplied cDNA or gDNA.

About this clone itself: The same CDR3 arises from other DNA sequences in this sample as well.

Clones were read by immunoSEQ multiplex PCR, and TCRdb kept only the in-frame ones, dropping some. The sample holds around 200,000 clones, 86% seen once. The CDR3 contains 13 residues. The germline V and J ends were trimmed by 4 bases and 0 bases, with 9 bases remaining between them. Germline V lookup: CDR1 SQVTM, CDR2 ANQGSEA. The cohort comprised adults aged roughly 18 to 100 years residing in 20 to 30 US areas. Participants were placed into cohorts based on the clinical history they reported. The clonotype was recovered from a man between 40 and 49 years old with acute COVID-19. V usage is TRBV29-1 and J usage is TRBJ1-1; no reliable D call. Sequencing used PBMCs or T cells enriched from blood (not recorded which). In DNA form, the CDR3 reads TGCAGCGTTGGTGGGCGAATGAACACTGAAGCTTTCTTT. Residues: CSVGGRMNTEAFF.